A single sample gave rise to the 16 T cell receptor beta chains below, sequenced in a study of cytomegalovirus exposure and HLA in healthy donors. Both 60 Vbeta primers and 13 Jbeta primers went into the PCR. Here immunoSEQ multiplex PCR was the method, and the copy in TCRdb shows in-frame clones only, minus some. The sample comprises 120,000 or so clones, 72% of which are singletons, and around 4% rests with the top ten. Sample: PBMCs. The receptors were gathered from a man aged 25 to 40 in good health and CMV-seronegative.

The chain links TRBV4-1 to TRBJ2-7; D is unresolved. The CDR3 is 15 amino acids. CDR1 is MGHRA, CDR2 YSYEKL, per germline. V was trimmed by 1 base and J by 1 base, leaving 11 bases between them. CDR3 in DNA: TGCGCCAGCAGCCAAGCTGTCCCCGTTTCCTACGAGCAGTACTTC. It specifies CASSQAVPVSYEQYF.

The chain uses TRBV6-5 and TRBJ1-2, with D unclear. V lost 6 bases and J lost 8, with 19 bases in between. CDR3 length: 14 amino acids. CDR1 is MNHEY and CDR2 is SVGAGI in the germline V gene. The CDR3 loop is CASRDEGRGYGYTF. The CDR3 DNA sequence: TGTGCCAGCAGGGACGAGGGCCGCGGGTACGGCTACACCTTC.

This rearrangement joins TRBV4-3 to TRBJ2-5; TRBD1 aligns across 7 bases. The J call may not be correct, given that the DNA end is closer to TRBJ2-7. CDR1 and CDR2 from the germline V gene are LGHNA and YSLEER. The CDR3 length is 16 residues. CDR3 sequence: CASSRKAGTEYYEQYF. In DNA form, the CDR3 reads TGCGCCAGCAGCCGCAAAGCCGGGACAGAGTACTACGAGCAGTACTTC.

The chain recombines TRBV6-5 with TRBJ1-1; D possibly corresponds to TRBD1 (5 bases). The CDR3 spans 15 residues. The germline CDR1 and CDR2 sequences are MNHEY and SVGAGI. V was shortened by 6 bases and J by 0 bases, with 14 bases between the two germline ends. The CDR3 spells CASRPTDIMNTEAFF. The CDR3 region has the DNA TGTGCCAGCAGACCGACAGATATAATGAACACTGAAGCTTTCTTT.

This chain connects TRBV9 to TRBJ1-1, with D uncertain. The CDR3 extends over 14 amino acids. V shed 4 bases and J shed 2 bases, with 12 bases lying between them. Germline CDR1 SGDLS, CDR2 YYNGEE. CDR3 amino acids: CASSQRASNTEAFF. The DNA of the CDR3 is TGTGCCAGCAGCCAGAGGGCATCTAACACTGAAGCTTTCTTT.

The J gene is TRBJ2-1, the V gene TRBV2, with D possibly being TRBD2 (6 bases). Germline V gene lookup returns CDR1 SNHLY and CDR2 FYNNEI. V shed 3 bases and J shed 0 bases, with 9 bases lying between them. CDR3 length equals 15 residues. For the CDR3, the DNA is TGTGCCAGCAGTGACGGACTAACCTCCTACAATGAGCAGTTCTTC. It yields the protein CASSDGLTSYNEQFF.

This CDR3 is CASSDRDKGGYTF. In DNA, the CDR3 is TGTGCCAGCAGTGATAGGGACAAAGGAGGCTACACCTTC. This chain connects TRBV25-1 to TRBJ1-2; tentatively, D is TRBD1 (6 bases). This CDR3 has 13 residues. Germline CDR1 MGHDK, CDR2 SYGVNS. V lost 3 bases and J lost 8, with 13 bases in between.

CDR3: CASATGQSTNEKLFF. DNA of the CDR3: TGCGCCAGCGCCACCGGACAGTCAACTAATGAAAAACTGTTTTTT. The V call is TRBV5-1, the J call TRBJ1-4; TRBD1 is a possible D gene (6 bases). V was clipped by 7 bases and J by 0 bases, with 13 bases between them. This CDR3 is built from 15 residues. CDR1 is SGHRS and CDR2 is YFSETQ in the germline V gene.

This chain joins TRBV6-5 and TRBJ2-7, with 9 bases matching TRBD1. From germline, CDR1 is MNHEY and CDR2 SVGAGI. The CDR3 loop spans 14 amino acids. The ends lost 6 bases at V and 4 bases at J; junction bases unmatched: 7. DNA of the CDR3: TGTGCCAGCAGCTACGGGACAGGGTTGTACGAGCAGTACTTC. Residues: CASSYGTGLYEQYF.

CDR3 in amino acids: CASSQGAAVAEAFF. Written as DNA, the CDR3 is TGCGCCAGCAGCCAAGGGGCTGCCGTGGCTGAAGCTTTCTTT. The chain has TRBV4-1 and TRBJ1-1, with no clear D. The germline V gene has CDR1 MGHRA and CDR2 YSYEKL. V was trimmed by 1 base and J by 6 bases, leaving 12 bases between them. The CDR3 loop spans 14 amino acids.

This clone was picked up a small number of times. This chain links TRBV6-5 with TRBJ2-7, with 9 positions matching TRBD1. There are 15 residues in the CDR3. The junction had 6 bases not matched to a gene; V was cut back by 2 bases and J by 4 bases. Germline values: CDR1 MNHEY, CDR2 SVGAGI. The CDR3 region is CASSYNGQGIYEQYF. For the CDR3, the DNA is TGTGCCAGCAGTTACAACGGACAGGGGATTTACGAGCAGTACTTC.

The chain carries TRBV18 and TRBJ1-1; D not resolved. CDR1 is KGHSH, CDR2 LQKENI, per germline. The CDR3 has 14 amino acids. Trimming stripped 6 bases from V and 6 bases from J, with 17 bases between. DNA for the CDR3: TGTGCCAGCTCTCGCGACACCTTCATCTCTGAAGCTTTCTTT. It is translated as CASSRDTFISEAFF.

The chain joins TRBV9 to TRBJ2-3; 11 bases are shared with TRBD1. Germline loops: CDR1 SGDLS, CDR2 YYNGEE. V shed 4 bases and J 3 bases; nucleotides not matched to a gene: 13. CDR3 length equals 18 residues. CDR3 coding DNA: TGTGCCAGCAGCCCCAGGGGGGACAGGGGGAGTCTAACAGATACGCAGTATTTT. Protein sequence: CASSPRGDRGSLTDTQYF.

The gene calls are TRBV28 and TRBJ2-7; the match to TRBD2 covers 9 bases. Germline CDR1 MDHEN, CDR2 SYDVKM. The CDR3 length is 15 residues. The trim removed 5 bases at V and 0 bases at J, leaving 5 bases unmatched. CDR3 protein: CASSATSGFSYEQYF. Here the CDR3 DNA reads TGTGCCAGCAGTGCGACTAGCGGATTCTCCTACGAGCAGTACTTC.

The J gene is TRBJ1-6, the V gene TRBV6-5; tentative D call: TRBD1 (5 bases). Deletions cut 0 bases from V and 8 bases from J, with 11 bases between. CDR1 and CDR2 from the germline V gene are MNHEY and SVGAGI. The CDR3 is made up of 15 amino acids. The CDR3 nucleotides read TGTGCCAGCAGTTACTCGAAATGGGGGGATTCACCCCTCCACTTT. Translation gives CASSYSKWGDSPLHF.

This clone was observed a single time. This chain joins TRBV4-2 and TRBJ1-3; TRBD1 agrees at 11 bases. The ends lost 1 base at V and 0 bases at J; junction bases unmatched: 8. The CDR3 sequence is 19 residues long. CDR1 is LGHNA and CDR2 is YNFKEQ in the germline V gene. The CDR3 DNA follows: TGTGCCAGCAGCCAAGGAGGGACAGGGGGACCGAGCTCTGGAAACACCATATATTTT. Protein: CASSQGGTGGPSSGNTIYF.